These 3 T cell receptor beta chains were all obtained from the same sample, sequenced in a study of blood T cell repertoires in COVID-19. Data came from immunoSEQ multiplex PCR; TCRdb stores just in-frame clones and leaves some out. Among over 350,000 clones listed, around nine tenths were seen once. The sequenced material came from PBMCs or T cells enriched from blood (not recorded which). These receptor sequences come from a woman aged 50 to 60 who had recovered from COVID-19.

The rearrangement uses TRBV11-2 and TRBJ1-1; D is unresolved. CDR1 and CDR2 from the germline V gene are SGHAT and FQNNGV. V lost 2 bases, J lost 5 bases, and 12 bases lay in between. The CDR3 is made up of 14 amino acids. CDR3 in DNA: TGTGCCAGCAGCTTACCCGGACTGTCGACTGAAGCTTTCTTT. Its translation: CASSLPGLSTEAFF. Variable domain in full (rest from reference TRBV11-2 and TRBJ1-1): EAGVAQSPRYKIIEKRQSVAFWCNPISGHATLYWYQQILGQGPKLLIQFQNNGVVDDSQLPKDRFSAERLKGVDSTLKIQPAKLEDSAVYLCASSLPGLSTEAFFGQGTRLTVV.

In its sample, this clone was seen once. This chain connects TRBV4-2 to TRBJ1-4, with D hard to call. The germline V gene encodes CDR1 LGHNA and CDR2 YNFKEQ. The CDR3 runs 14 residues. The germline V and J ends were trimmed by 0 bases and 4 bases, with 6 bases remaining between them. Here the CDR3 DNA reads TGTGCCAGCAGCCAAGATCAGGATAATGAAAAACTGTTTTTT. It is translated as CASSQDQDNEKLFF.

The gene calls are TRBV3-1 (or the pseudogene TRBV3-2) and TRBJ2-2; 7 nucleotides agree with TRBD1. V dropped 5 bases and J dropped 4; count of bases not matched to a gene: 7. CDR3 size: 15 residues. Germline assignment: CDR1 LGHDT and CDR2 YNNKEL (reference sequence). The CDR3 nucleotides are TGTGCCAGCAGCTTCTATGAGGGGGCCACCGGGGAGCTGTTTTTT. It yields the protein CASSFYEGATGELFF.